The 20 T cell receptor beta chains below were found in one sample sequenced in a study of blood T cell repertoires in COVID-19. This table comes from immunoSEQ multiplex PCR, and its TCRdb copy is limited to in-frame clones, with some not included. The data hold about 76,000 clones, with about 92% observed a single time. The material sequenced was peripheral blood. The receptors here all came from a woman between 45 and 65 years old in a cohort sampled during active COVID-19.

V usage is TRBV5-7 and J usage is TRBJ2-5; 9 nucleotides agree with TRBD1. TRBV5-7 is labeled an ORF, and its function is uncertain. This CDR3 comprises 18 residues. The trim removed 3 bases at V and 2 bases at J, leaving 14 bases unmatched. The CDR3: CASSYDLTGGLGQETQYF. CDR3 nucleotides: TGTGCCAGCAGCTACGATCTTACAGGGGGCTTAGGGCAAGAGACCCAGTACTTC.

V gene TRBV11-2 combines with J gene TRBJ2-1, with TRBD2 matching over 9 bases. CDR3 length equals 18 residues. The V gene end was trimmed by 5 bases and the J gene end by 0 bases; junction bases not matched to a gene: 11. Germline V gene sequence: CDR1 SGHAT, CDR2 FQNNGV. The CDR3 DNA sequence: TGTGCCAGCAGCCCTAAACTAGCGGGTCGACGCTCCTACAATGAGCAGTTCTTC. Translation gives CASSPKLAGRRSYNEQFF.

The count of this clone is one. CDR3 DNA: TGTGCCAGTAGTATCCCGGGACTAGCGGCGGGTAGGGGCAAAAACATTCAGTACTTC. It encodes CASSIPGLAAGRGKNIQYF. The chain joins TRBV19 to TRBJ2-4, with 11 bases that match TRBD2. Unmatched junction bases numbered 13, after V lost 3 bases and J lost 3 bases. This CDR3 is 19 amino acids long. Germline values: CDR1 LNHDA, CDR2 SQIVND (reference sequence).

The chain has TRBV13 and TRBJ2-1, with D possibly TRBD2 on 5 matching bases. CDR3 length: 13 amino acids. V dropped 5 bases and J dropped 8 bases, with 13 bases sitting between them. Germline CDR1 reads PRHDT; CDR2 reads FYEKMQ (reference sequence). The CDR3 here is CASSPGMRDEQFF. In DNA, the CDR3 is TGTGCCAGCAGCCCGGGCATGAGGGATGAGCAGTTCTTC.

Here the CDR3 DNA reads TGTGCCAGCAGCTACCGACTAGCGGGAGGTTCTAGCACAGATACGCAGTATTTT. As protein: CASSYRLAGGSSTDTQYF. V is TRBV7-2 and J is TRBJ2-3; TRBD2 aligns across 13 bases. The CDR3 spans 18 residues. Germline V lookup: CDR1 SGHTA, CDR2 FQGNSA. Losses at the gene ends were 4 bases for V and 0 bases for J; bases not matched to a gene: 7.

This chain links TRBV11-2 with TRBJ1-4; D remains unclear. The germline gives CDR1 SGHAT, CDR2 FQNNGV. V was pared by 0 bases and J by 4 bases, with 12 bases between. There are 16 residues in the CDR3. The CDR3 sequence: CASSLDPGRFNEKLFF. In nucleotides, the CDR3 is TGTGCCAGCAGCTTAGATCCGGGGAGATTTAATGAAAAACTGTTTTTT. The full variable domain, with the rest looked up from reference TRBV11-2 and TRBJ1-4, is EAGVAQSPRYKIIEKRQSVAFWCNPISGHATLYWYQQILGQGPKLLIQFQNNGVVDDSQLPKDRFSAERLKGVDSTLKIQPAKLEDSAVYLCASSLDPGRFNEKLFFGSGTQLSVL.

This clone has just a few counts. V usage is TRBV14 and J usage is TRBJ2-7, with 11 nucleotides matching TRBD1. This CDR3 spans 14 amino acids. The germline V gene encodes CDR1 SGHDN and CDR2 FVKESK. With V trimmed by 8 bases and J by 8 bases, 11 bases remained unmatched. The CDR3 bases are TGTGCCAGCCGGGGACAGGGGGGATTGGGTCAGCAGTACTTC. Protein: CASRGQGGLGQQYF.

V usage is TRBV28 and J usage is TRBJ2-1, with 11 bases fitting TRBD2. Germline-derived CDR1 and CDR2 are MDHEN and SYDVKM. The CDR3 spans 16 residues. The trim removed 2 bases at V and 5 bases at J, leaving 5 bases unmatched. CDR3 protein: CASSLAGTSGDNEQFF. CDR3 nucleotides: TGTGCCAGCAGTTTAGCAGGGACTAGCGGCGACAATGAGCAGTTCTTC.

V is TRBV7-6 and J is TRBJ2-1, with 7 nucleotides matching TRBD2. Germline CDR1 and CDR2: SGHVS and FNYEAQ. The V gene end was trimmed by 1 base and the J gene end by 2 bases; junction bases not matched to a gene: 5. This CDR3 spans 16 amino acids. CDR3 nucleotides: TGTGCCAGCAGCTTAGTTGGCGGGAGTCCCTACAATGAGCAGTTCTTC. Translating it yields CASSLVGGSPYNEQFF. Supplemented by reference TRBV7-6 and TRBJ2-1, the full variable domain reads GAGVSQSPRYKVTKRGQDVALRCDPISGHVSLYWYRQALGQGPEFLTYFNYEAQQDKSGLPNDRFSAERPEGSISTLTIQRTEQRDSAMYRCASSLVGGSPYNEQFFGPGTRLTVL.

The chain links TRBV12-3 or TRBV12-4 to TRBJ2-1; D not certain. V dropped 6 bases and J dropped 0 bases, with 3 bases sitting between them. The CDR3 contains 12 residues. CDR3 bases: TGTGCCAGCAGGCGCTCCTACAATGAGCAGTTCTTC. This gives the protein CASRRSYNEQFF.

The CDR3 loop reads CASSLAPGQGRVENIQYF. In DNA form, the CDR3 reads TGTGCCAGCAGCTTAGCCCCCGGACAGGGAAGGGTTGAAAACATTCAGTACTTC. The V and J genes are TRBV7-9 and TRBJ2-4; TRBD1 matches at 8 bases. J gave up 5 bases and V 0 bases, and 12 bases lay outside the gene matches. Per the germline V gene, CDR1 is SEHNR and CDR2 is FQNEAQ (reference sequence). CDR3 size: 18 residues.

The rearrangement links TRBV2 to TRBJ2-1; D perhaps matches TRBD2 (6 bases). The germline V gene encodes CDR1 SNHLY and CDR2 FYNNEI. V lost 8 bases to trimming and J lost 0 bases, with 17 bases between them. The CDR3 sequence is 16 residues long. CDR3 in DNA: TGTGCCAGCTCGTGGAGGGCCTTCAGCTCCTACAATGAGCAGTTCTTC. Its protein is CASSWRAFSSYNEQFF. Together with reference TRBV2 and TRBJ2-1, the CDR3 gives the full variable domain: EPEVTQTPSHQVTQMGQEVILRCVPISNHLYFYWYRQILGQKVEFLVSFYNNEISEKSEIFDDQFSVERPDGSNFTLKIRSTKLEDSAMYFCASSWRAFSSYNEQFFGPGTRLTVL.

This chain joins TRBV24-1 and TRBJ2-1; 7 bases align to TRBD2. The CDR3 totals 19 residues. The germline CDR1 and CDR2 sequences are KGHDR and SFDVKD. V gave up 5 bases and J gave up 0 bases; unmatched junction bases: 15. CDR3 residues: CATSAPGRGGGSSYNEQFF. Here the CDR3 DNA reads TGTGCCACCAGTGCTCCAGGAAGGGGCGGCGGGAGCTCCTACAATGAGCAGTTCTTC.

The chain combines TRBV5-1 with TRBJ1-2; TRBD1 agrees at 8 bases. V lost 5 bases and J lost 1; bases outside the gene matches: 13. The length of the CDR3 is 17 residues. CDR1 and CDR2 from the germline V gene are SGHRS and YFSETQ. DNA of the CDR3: TGCGCCAGCAGTTACCAGACTCCGGACAGGGTTAACTATGGCTACACCTTC. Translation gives CASSYQTPDRVNYGYTF.

The CDR3 loop is CASSAGLAGGYETQYF. CDR3 nucleotides: TGTGCCAGCAGCGCGGGACTAGCGGGAGGGTACGAGACCCAGTACTTC. The genes are TRBV9 and TRBJ2-5, with 16 positions matching TRBD2. Germline CDR1 and CDR2: SGDLS and YYNGEE. J was trimmed by 5 bases and V by 3 bases; bases with no gene match: 4. The CDR3 runs to 16 residues.

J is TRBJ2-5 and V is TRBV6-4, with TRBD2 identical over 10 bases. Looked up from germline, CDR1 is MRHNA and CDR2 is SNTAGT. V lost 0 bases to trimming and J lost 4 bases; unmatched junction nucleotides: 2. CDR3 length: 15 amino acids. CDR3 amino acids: CASSDSIAGGETQYF. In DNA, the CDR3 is TGTGCCAGCAGTGACTCGATAGCGGGAGGAGAGACCCAGTACTTC.

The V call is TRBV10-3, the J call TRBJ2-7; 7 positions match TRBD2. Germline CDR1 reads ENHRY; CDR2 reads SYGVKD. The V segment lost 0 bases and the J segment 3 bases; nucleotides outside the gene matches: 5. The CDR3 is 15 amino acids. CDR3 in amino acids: CAISESGGVLYEQYF. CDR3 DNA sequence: TGTGCCATCAGTGAGTCGGGGGGGGTCCTCTACGAGCAGTACTTC.

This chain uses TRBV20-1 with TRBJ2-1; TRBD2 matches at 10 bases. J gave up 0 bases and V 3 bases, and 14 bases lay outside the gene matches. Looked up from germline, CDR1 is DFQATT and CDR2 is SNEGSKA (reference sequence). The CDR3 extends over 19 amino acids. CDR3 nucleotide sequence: TGCAGTGCTAGTAAAAAAGCGGGAGGGCCGGGAGGCTCCTACAATGAGCAGTTCTTC. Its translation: CSASKKAGGPGGSYNEQFF.

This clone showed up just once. The CDR3 DNA reads TGTGCCACCAGTGACTACGGGGGGACAAATGAGCAGTTCTTC. It is translated as CATSDYGGTNEQFF. The gene calls are TRBV24-1 and TRBJ2-1, with a possible D match to TRBD2 (7 bases). Germline lookup yields CDR1 KGHDR and CDR2 SFDVKD. Trimming removed 4 bases from V and 7 bases from J, with 13 bases in between. The CDR3 has 14 amino acids.

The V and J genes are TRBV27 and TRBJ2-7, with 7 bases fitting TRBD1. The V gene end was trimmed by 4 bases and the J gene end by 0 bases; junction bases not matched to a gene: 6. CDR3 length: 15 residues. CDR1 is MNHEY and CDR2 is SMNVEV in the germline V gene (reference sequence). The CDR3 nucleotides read TGTGCCAGCAGTTCACGGGACAGACCCTCCTACGAGCAGTACTTC. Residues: CASSSRDRPSYEQYF.